Listed below are T cell receptor beta chains from one sample, sequenced in a study of OX40 agonist ivuxolimab in advanced cancers. Assay used: immunoSEQ multiplex PCR; TCRdb lists only in-frame clones, some missing. The data contain approximately 50,000 clones, 84% of them singletons. Sequenced material: CD4+ or CD8+ T cells sorted from blood, taken in a trial of the OX40 agonist ivuxolimab. These receptors all stem from an adult with an advanced solid tumor such as melanoma, head and neck, liver or kidney cancer. CDR3s include the opening cysteine and the closing phenylalanine or tryptophan. The D gene is left open where the match is weak. Size is omitted from some rows. Given values are once, few, many or a class for expanded clones.

clone size	V gene	J gene	D gene	CDR3 protein	CDR3 DNA
many	TRBV30	TRBJ1-2	.	CAWGRVYGYTF	TGTGCCTGGGGAAGGGTCTATGGCTACACCTTC
.	TRBV7-9	TRBJ1-1	TRBD1	CASSLGAGGFGNTEAFF	TGTGCCAGCAGCTTAGGGGCAGGGGGCTTTGGGAACACTGAAGCTTTCTTT
.	TRBV5-4	TRBJ1-2	TRBD1	CASSLVTGDGYTF	TGTGCCAGCAGCTTGGTAACAGGGGATGGCTACACCTTC
.	TRBV5-1	TRBJ2-7	TRBD2	CASSLASGGEVHEQYF	TGCGCCAGCAGCTTGGCCTCGGGGGGAGAGGTCCACGAGCAGTACTTC
.	TRBV5-6	TRBJ1-3	.	CASSPQGLSGNTIYF	TGTGCCAGCAGCCCGCAGGGTTTGTCTGGAAACACCATATATTTT
few	TRBV10-2	TRBJ2-2	TRBD1	CASSEGLDRTVRELFF	TGCGCCAGCAGTGAAGGCCTGGACAGGACCGTTAGGGAGCTGTTTTTT
.	TRBV5-1	TRBJ2-7	.	CASSFPDGREQYF	TGCGCCAGCAGCTTCCCGGACGGGAGAGAGCAGTACTTC
.	TRBV19	TRBJ1-1	TRBD1	CASSGTGTGETEAFF	TGTGCCAGTAGTGGAACCGGGACAGGGGAGACTGAAGCTTTCTTT
.	TRBV7-2	TRBJ1-1	.	CASSSKSYGRSTEAFF	TGTGCCAGCAGCTCCAAATCATATGGGCGGAGCACTGAAGCTTTCTTT
.	TRBV29-1	TRBJ1-1	.	CSVADIEAFF	TGCAGCGTTGCGGACATTGAAGCTTTCTTT
.	TRBV2	TRBJ1-1	.	CASSEEFSGGSEAFF	TGTGCCAGCAGTGAAGAGTTTAGCGGGGGCTCTGAAGCTTTCTTT
.	TRBV5-1	TRBJ2-3	TRBD1	CASKGGAGTDTQYF	TGCGCCTCAAAAGGGGGCGCAGGGACAGATACGCAGTATTTT
.	TRBV10-3	TRBJ2-5	TRBD1	CAIGDRETQYF	TGTGCCATCGGGGACAGGGAGACCCAGTACTTC
.	TRBV6-6	TRBJ1-2	.	CASSYGRQENYGYTF	TGTGCCAGCAGTTACGGTCGGCAAGAAAACTATGGCTACACCTTC
.	TRBV27	TRBJ2-1	TRBD2	CASRRTSGINEQFF	TGTGCCAGCAGACGGACTAGCGGGATAAATGAGCAGTTCTTC
.	TRBV2	TRBJ1-4	TRBD1	CASSPGGIRGREKLFF	TGTGCCAGCAGCCCTGGGGGTATCAGGGGGCGAGAAAAACTGTTTTTT
.	TRBV27	TRBJ1-6	.	CASRVRRYSYNSPLHF	TGTGCCAGCAGGGTGAGGCGTTACTCCTATAATTCACCCCTCCACTTT